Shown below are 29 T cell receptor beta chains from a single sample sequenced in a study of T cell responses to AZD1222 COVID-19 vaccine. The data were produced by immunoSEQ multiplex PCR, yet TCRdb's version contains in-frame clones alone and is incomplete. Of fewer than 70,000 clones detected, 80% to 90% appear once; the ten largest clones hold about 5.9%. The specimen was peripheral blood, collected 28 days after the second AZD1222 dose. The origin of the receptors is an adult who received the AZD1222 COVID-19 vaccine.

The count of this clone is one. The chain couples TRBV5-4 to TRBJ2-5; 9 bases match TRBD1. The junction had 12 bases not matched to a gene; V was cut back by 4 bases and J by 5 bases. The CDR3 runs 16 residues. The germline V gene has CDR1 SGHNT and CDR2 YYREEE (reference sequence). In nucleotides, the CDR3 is TGTGCCAGCAGCGGTTACAACAGGGGGCAGGGGGAGACCCAGTACTTC. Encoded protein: CASSGYNRGQGETQYF.

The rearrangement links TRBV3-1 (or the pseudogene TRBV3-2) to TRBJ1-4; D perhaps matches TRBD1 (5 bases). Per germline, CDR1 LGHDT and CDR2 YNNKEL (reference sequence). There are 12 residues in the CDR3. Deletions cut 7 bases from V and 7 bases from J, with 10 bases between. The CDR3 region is CASIGDREKLFF. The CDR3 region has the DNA TGTGCCAGCATAGGGGACCGTGAAAAACTGTTTTTT.

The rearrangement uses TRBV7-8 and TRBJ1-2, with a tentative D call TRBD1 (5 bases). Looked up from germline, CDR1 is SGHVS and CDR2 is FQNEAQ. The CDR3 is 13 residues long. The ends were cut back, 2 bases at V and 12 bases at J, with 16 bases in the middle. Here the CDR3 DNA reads TGTGCCAGCAGCTTACCCGCGGGGGGAGAGCACACCTTC. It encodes CASSLPAGGEHTF. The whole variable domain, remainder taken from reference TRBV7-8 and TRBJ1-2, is GAGVSQSPRYKVAKRGQDVALRCDPISGHVSLFWYQQALGQGPEFLTYFQNEAQLDKSGLPSDRFFAERPEGSVSTLKIQRTQQEDSAVYLCASSLPAGGEHTFGSGTRLTVV.

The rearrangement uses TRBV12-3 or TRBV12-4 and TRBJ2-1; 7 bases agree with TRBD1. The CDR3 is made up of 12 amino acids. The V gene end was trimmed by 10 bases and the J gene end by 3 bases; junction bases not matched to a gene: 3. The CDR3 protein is CATGTDYNEQFF. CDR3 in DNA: TGTGCCACCGGGACAGACTACAATGAGCAGTTCTTC.

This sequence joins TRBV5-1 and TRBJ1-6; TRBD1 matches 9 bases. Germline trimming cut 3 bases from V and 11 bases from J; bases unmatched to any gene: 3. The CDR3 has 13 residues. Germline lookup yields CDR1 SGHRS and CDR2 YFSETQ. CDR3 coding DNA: TGCGCCAGCAGCTCTGGACAGGGGACACCCCTCCACTTT. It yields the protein CASSSGQGTPLHF.

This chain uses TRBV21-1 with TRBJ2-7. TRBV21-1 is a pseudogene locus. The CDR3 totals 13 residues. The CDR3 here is CASSNGTDYEQYF. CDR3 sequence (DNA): TGTGCCAGCAGCAACGGGACCGATTACGAGCAGTACTTC.

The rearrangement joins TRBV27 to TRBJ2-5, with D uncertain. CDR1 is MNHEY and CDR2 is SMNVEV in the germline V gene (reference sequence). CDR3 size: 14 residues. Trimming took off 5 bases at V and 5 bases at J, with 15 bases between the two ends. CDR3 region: CASSRTMRRETQYF. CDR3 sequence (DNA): TGTGCCAGCAGTCGGACCATGAGACGGGAGACCCAGTACTTC.

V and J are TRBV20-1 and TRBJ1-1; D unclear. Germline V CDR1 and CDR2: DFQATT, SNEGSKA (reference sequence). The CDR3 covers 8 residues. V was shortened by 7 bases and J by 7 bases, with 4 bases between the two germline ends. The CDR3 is CSVGEAFF. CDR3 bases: TGCAGTGTTGGTGAAGCTTTCTTT.

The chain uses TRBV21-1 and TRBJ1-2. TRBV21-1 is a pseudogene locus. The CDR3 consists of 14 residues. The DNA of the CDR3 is TGTGCCAGCGGGAAGAGGACTGCGTGTGGTGGCTACACCTTC. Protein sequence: CASGKRTACGGYTF.

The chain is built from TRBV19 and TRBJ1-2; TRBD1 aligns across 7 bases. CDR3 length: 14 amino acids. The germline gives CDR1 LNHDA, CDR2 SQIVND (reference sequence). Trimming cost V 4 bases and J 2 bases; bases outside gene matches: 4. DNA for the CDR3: TGTGCCAGTAGTAGACCGACAGGGAACTATGGCTACACCTTC. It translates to CASSRPTGNYGYTF.

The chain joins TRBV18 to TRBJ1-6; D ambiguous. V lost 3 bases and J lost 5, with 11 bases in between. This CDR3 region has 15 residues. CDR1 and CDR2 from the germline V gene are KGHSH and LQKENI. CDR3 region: CASSPAGRDNSPLHF. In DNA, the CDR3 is TGTGCCAGCTCACCTGCGGGGAGGGATAATTCACCCCTCCACTTT.

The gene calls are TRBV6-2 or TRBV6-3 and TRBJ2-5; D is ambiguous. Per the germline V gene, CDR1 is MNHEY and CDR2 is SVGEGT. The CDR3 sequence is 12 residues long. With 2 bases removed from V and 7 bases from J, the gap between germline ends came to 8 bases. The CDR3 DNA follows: TGTGCCAGCAGTTACCGCCCGGGGACCCAGTACTTC. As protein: CASSYRPGTQYF.

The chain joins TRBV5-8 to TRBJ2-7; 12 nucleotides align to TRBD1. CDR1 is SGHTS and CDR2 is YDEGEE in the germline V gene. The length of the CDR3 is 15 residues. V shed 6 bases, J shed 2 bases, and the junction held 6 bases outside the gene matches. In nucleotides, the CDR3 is TGTGCCAGCATCCCCGGGACAGGGGGCGCCTACGAGCAGTACTTC. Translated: CASIPGTGGAYEQYF.

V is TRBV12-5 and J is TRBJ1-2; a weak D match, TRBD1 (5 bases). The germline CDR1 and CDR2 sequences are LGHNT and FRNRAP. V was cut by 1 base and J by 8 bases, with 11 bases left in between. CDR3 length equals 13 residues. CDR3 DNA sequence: TGTGCTAGTGGTTTGGAAGGGGTTTACGGCTACACCTTC. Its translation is CASGLEGVYGYTF.

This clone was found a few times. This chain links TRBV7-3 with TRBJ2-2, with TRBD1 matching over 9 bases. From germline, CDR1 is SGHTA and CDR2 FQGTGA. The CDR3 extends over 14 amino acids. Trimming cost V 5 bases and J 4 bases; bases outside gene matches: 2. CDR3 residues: CASSPGQGTGELFF. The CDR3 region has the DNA TGTGCCAGCAGCCCGGGACAGGGCACCGGGGAGCTGTTTTTT.

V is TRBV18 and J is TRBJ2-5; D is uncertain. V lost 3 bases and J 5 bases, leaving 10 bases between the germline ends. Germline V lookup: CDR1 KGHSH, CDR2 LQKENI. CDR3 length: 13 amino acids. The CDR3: CASSPASGETQYF. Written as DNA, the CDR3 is TGTGCCAGCTCACCTGCTAGTGGGGAGACCCAGTACTTC.

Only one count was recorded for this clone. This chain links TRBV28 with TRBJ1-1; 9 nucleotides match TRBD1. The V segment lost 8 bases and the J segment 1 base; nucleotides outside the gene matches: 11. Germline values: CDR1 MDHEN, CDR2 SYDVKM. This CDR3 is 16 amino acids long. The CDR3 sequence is CASHVPGQGANTEAFF. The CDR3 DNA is TGTGCCAGCCACGTCCCGGGACAGGGTGCGAACACTGAAGCTTTCTTT.

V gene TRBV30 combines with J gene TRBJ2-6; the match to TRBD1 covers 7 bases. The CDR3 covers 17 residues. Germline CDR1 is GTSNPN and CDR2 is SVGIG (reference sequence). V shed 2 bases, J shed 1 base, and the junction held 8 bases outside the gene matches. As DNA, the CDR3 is TGTGCCTGGAGTCCCCAGGGGGAAAGTTCTGGGGCCAACGTCCTGACTTTC. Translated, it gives CAWSPQGESSGANVLTF.

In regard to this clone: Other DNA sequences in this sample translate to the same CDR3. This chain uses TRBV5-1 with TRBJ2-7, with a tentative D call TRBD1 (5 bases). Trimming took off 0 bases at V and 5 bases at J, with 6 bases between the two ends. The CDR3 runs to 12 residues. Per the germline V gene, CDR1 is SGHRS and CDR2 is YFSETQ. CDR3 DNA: TGCGCCAGCAGCTTGGCAGGGAACGAGCAGTACTTC. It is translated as CASSLAGNEQYF.

CDR3: CASSQDTQPQHF. CDR3 DNA sequence: TGTGCCAGCAGCCAAGATACCCAGCCCCAGCATTTT. This chain joins TRBV4-2 and TRBJ1-5; no reliable D call. The germline V gene has CDR1 LGHNA and CDR2 YNFKEQ. CDR3 size: 12 residues. Deletions cut 0 bases from V and 7 bases from J, with 4 bases between.

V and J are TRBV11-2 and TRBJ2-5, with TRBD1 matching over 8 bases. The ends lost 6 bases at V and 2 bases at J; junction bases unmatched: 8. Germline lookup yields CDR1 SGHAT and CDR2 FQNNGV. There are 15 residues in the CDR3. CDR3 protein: CASRDRGRTQETQYF. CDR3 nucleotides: TGTGCCAGCAGAGACAGGGGCCGGACTCAAGAGACCCAGTACTTC. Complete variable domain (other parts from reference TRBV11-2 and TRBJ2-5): EAGVAQSPRYKIIEKRQSVAFWCNPISGHATLYWYQQILGQGPKLLIQFQNNGVVDDSQLPKDRFSAERLKGVDSTLKIQPAKLEDSAVYLCASRDRGRTQETQYFGPGTRLLVL.

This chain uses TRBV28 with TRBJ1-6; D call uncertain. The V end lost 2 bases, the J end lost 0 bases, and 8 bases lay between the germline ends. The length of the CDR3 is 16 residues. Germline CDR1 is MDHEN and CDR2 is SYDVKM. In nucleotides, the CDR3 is TGTGCCAGCAGTTTAGAAAGGAGCTCCTATAATTCACCCCTCCACTTT. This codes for CASSLERSSYNSPLHF.

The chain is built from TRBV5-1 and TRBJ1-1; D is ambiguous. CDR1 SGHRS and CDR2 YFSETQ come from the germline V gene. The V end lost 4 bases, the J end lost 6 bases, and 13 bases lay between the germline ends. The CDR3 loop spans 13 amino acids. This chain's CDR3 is CASSRNHSPEAFF. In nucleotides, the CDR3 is TGCGCCAGCAGCCGGAACCACAGCCCTGAAGCTTTCTTT.

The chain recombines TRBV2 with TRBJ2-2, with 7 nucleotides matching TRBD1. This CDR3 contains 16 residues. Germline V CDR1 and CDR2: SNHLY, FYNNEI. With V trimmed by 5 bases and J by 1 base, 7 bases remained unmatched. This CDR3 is CASSQQGSKNTGELFF. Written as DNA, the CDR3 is TGTGCCAGCAGTCAACAGGGGTCCAAGAACACCGGGGAGCTGTTTTTT. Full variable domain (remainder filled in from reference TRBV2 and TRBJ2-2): EPEVTQTPSHQVTQMGQEVILRCVPISNHLYFYWYRQILGQKVEFLVSFYNNEISEKSEIFDDQFSVERPDGSNFTLKIRSTKLEDSAMYFCASSQQGSKNTGELFFGEGSRLTVL.

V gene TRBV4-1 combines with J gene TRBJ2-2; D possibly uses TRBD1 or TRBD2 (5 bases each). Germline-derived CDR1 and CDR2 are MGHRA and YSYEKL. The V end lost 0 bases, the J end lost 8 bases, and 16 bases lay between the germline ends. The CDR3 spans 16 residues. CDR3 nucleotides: TGCGCCAGCAGCCAAGAGGGGGTTCTCAGGACAGGGGAGCTGTTTTTT. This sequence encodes CASSQEGVLRTGELFF.

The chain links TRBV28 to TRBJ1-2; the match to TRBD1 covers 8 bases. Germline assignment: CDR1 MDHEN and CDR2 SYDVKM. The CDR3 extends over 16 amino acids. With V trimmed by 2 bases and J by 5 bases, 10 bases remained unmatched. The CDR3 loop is CASSLQATGEGYGYTF. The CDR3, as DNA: TGTGCCAGCAGTTTACAAGCGACAGGGGAGGGTTATGGCTACACCTTC.

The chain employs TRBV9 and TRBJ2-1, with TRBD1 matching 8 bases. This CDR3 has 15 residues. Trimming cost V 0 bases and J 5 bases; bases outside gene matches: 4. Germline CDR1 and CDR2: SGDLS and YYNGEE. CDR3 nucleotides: TGTGCCAGCAGCGTAGGGACAGGGCGCGACAATGAGCAGTTCTTC. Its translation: CASSVGTGRDNEQFF. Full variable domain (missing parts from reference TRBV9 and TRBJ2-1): DSGVTQTPKHLITATGQRVTLRCSPRSGDLSVYWYQQSLDQGLQFLIQYYNGEERAKGNILERFSAQQFPDLHSELNLSSLELGDSALYFCASSVGTGRDNEQFFGPGTRLTVL.

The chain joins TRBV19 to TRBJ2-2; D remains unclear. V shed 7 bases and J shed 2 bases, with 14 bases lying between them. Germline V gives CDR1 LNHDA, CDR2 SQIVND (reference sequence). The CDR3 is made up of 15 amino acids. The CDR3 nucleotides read TGTGCCAGTATCCTTGGGCCGGTTAACACCGGGGAGCTGTTTTTT. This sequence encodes CASILGPVNTGELFF.

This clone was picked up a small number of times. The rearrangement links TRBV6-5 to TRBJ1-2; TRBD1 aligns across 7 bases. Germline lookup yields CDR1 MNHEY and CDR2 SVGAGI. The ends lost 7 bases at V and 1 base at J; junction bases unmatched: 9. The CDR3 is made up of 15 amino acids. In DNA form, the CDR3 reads TGTGCCAGCATGCCTCGACAGGGTCGTAACTATGGCTACACCTTC. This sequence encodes CASMPRQGRNYGYTF.